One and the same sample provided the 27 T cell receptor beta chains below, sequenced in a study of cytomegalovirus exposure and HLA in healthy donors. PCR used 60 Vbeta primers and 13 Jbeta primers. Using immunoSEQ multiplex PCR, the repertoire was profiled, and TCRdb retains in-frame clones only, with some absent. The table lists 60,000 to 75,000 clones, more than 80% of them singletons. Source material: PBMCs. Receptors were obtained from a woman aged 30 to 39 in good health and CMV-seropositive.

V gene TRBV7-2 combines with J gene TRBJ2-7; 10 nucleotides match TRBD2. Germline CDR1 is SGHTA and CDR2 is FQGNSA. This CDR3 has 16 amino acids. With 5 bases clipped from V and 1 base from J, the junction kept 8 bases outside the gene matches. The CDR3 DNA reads TGTGCCAGCAGCGGGGGTGGACTAGCGGATTCCTACGAGCAGTACTTC. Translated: CASSGGGLADSYEQYF.

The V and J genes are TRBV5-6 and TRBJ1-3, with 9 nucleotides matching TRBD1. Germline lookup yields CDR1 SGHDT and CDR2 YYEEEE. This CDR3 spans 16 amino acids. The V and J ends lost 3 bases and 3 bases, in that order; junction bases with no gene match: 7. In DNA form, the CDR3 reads TGTGCCAGCAGCTCATACAGGGGGCTGAGTGGAAACACCATATATTTT. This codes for CASSSYRGLSGNTIYF.

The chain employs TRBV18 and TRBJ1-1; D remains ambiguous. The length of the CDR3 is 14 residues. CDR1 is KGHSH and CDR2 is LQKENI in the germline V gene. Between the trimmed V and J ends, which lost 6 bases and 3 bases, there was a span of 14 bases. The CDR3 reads CASSPLTRDTEAFF. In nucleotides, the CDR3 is TGTGCCAGCTCCCCCCTAACGAGAGACACTGAAGCTTTCTTT.

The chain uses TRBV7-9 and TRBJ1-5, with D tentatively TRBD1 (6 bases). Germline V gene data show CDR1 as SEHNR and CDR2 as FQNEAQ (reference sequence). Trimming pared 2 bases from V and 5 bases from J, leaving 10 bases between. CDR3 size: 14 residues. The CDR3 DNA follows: TGTGCCAGCAGCTTAATGGGGGCCGATCAGCCCCAGCATTTT. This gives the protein CASSLMGADQPQHF.

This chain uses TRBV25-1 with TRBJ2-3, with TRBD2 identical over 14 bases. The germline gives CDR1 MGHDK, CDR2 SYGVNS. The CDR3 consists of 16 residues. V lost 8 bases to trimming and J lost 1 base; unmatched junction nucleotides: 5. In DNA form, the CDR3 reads TGTGCCAGCGGGACTAGCGGGAGTGGGGGCACAGATACGCAGTATTTT. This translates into CASGTSGSGGTDTQYF.

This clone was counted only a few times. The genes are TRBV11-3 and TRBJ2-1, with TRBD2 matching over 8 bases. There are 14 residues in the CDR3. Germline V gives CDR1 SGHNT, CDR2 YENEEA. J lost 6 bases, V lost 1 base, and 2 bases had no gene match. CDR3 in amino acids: CASSLVGRANEQFF. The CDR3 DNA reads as TGTGCCAGCAGCTTAGTCGGGAGGGCCAATGAGCAGTTCTTC.

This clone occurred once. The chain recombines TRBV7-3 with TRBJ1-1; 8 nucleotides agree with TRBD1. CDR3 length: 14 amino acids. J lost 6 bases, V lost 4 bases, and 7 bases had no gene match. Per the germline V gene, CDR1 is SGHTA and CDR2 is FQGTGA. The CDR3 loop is CASSYGQGRAEAFF. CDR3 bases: TGTGCCAGCAGCTACGGACAGGGAAGAGCTGAAGCTTTCTTT.

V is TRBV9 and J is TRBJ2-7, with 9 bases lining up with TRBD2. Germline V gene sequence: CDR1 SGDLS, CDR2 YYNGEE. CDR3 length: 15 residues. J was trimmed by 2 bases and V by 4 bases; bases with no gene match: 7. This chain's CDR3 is CASSKGLADPYEQYF. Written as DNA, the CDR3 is TGTGCCAGCAGCAAGGGACTAGCTGACCCCTACGAGCAGTACTTC.

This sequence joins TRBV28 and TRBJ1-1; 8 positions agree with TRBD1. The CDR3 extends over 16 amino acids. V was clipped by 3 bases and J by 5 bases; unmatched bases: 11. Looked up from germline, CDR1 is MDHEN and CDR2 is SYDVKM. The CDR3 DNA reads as TGTGCCAGCAGTTTTATGACCCCAGGGGGCCGTACTGAAGCTTTCTTT. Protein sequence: CASSFMTPGGRTEAFF. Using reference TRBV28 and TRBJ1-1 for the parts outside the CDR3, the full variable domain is DVKVTQSSRYLVKRTGEKVFLECVQDMDHENMFWYRQDPGLGLRLIYFSYDVKMKEKGDIPEGYSVSREKKERFSLILESASTNQTSMYLCASSFMTPGGRTEAFFGQGTRLTVV.

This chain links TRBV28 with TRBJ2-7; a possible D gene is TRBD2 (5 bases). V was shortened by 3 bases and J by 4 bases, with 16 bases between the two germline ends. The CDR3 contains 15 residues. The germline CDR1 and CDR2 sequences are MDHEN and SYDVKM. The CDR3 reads CASSFFDVSGYEQYF. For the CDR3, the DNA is TGTGCCAGCAGTTTTTTTGATGTGTCGGGGTACGAGCAGTACTTC. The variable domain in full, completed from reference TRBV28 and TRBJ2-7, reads DVKVTQSSRYLVKRTGEKVFLECVQDMDHENMFWYRQDPGLGLRLIYFSYDVKMKEKGDIPEGYSVSREKKERFSLILESASTNQTSMYLCASSFFDVSGYEQYFGPGTRLTVT.

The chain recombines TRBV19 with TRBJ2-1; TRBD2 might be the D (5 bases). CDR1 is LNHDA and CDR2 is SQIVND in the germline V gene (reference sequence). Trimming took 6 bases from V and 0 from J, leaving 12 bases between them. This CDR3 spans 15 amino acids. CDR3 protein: CASSIGDSSYNEQFF. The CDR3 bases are TGTGCCAGTAGCATCGGGGATAGCTCCTACAATGAGCAGTTCTTC. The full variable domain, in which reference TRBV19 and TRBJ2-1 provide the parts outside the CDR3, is DGGITQSPKYLFRKEGQNVTLSCEQNLNHDAMYWYRQDPGQGLRLIYYSQIVNDFQKGDIAEGYSVSREKKESFPLTVTSAQKNPTAFYLCASSIGDSSYNEQFFGPGTRLTVL.

CDR3 nucleotides: TGTGCCACTGCCTGGGGGCCAAATCAGCCCCAGCATTTT. This translates into CATAWGPNQPQHF. The rearrangement links TRBV28 to TRBJ1-5, with D possibly TRBD1 on 6 matching bases. Between the trimmed V and J ends, which lost 10 bases and 4 bases, there was a span of 14 bases. CDR3 length equals 13 residues. Germline CDR1 MDHEN, CDR2 SYDVKM.

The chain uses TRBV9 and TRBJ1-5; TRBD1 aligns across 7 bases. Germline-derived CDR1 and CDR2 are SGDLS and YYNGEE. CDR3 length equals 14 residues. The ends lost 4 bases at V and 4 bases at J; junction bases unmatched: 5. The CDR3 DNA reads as TGTGCCAGCAGCACGGGACAGCCAAATCAGCCCCAGCATTTT. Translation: CASSTGQPNQPQHF.

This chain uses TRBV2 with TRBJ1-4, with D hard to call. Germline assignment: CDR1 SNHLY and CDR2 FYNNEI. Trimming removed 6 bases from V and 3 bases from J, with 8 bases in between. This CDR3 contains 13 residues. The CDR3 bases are TGTGCCAGCAGAGGAGGACCTAATGAAAAACTGTTTTTT. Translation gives CASRGGPNEKLFF.

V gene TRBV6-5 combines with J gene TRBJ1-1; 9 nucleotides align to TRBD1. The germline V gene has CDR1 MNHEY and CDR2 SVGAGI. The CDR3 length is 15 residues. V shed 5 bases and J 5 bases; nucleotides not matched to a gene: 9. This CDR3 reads CASSLQGAPRTEAFF. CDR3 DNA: TGTGCCAGCAGTCTACAGGGGGCCCCGAGGACTGAAGCTTTCTTT.

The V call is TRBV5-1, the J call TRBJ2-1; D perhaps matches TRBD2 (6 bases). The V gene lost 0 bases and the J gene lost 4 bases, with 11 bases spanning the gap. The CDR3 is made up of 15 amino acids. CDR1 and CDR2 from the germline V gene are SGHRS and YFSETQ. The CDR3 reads CASSLERGSYNEQFF. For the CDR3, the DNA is TGCGCCAGCAGCTTGGAACGGGGGAGTTACAATGAGCAGTTCTTC.

DNA of the CDR3: TGTGCCAGCAGCTTGGACCTCAGCTCTGGAAACACCATATATTTT. Its translation is CASSLDLSSGNTIYF. The gene calls are TRBV5-5 and TRBJ1-3; no clear D. In germline, CDR1 is SGHKS, CDR2 YYEKEE (reference sequence). The CDR3 is 15 amino acids. Trimming removed 0 bases at V and 0 bases at J, with 7 bases between.

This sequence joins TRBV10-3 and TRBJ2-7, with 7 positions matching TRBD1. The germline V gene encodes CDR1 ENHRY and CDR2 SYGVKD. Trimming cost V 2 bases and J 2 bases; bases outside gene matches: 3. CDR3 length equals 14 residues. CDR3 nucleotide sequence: TGTGCCATCAGTGAGACAGGGGTGGCCTACGAGCAGTACTTC. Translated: CAISETGVAYEQYF.

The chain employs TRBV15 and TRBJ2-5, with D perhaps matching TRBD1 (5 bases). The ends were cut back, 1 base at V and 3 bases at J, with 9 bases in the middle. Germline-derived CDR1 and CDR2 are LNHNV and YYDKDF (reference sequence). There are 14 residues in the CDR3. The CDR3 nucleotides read TGTGCCACCAGCAGAGTTGCCAGGGAAGAGACCCAGTACTTC. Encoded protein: CATSRVAREETQYF.

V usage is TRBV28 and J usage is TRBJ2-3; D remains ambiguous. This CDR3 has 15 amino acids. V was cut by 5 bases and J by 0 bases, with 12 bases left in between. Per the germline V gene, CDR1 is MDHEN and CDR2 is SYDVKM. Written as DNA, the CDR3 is TGTGCCAGCAGTCGTCAGGCAGGCAGCACAGATACGCAGTATTTT. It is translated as CASSRQAGSTDTQYF.

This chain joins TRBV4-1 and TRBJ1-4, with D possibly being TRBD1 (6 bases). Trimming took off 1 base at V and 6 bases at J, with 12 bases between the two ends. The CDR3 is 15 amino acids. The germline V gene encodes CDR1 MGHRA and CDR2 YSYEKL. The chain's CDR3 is CASSQGQGSHEKLFF. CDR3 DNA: TGCGCCAGCAGCCAAGGTCAGGGGTCTCATGAAAAACTGTTTTTT.

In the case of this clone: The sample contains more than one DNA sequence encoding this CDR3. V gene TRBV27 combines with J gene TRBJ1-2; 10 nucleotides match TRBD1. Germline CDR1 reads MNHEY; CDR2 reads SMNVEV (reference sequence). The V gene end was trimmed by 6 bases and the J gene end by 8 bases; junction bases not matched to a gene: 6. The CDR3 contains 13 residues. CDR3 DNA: TGTGCCAGCAGCTGGGACAGGGGAGACGGCTACACCTTC. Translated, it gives CASSWDRGDGYTF.

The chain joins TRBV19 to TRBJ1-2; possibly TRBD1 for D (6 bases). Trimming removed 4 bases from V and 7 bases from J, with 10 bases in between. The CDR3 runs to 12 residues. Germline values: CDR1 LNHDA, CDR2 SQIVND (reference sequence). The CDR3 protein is CASSTGASGYTF. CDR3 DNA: TGTGCCAGTAGTACAGGGGCATCTGGCTACACCTTC.

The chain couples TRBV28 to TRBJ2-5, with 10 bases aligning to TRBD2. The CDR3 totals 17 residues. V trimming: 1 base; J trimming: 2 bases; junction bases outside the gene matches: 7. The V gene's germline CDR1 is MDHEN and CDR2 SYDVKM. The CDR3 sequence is CASSLLRTSGAQETQYF. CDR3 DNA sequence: TGTGCCAGCAGTTTATTAAGGACTAGCGGAGCACAAGAGACCCAGTACTTC.

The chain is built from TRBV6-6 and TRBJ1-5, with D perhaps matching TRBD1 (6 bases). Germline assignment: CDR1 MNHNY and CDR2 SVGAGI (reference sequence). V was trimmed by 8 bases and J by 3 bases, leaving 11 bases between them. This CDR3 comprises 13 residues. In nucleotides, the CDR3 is TGTGCCAGCTCCAGGGGCAACAATCAGCCCCAGCATTTT. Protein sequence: CASSRGNNQPQHF.

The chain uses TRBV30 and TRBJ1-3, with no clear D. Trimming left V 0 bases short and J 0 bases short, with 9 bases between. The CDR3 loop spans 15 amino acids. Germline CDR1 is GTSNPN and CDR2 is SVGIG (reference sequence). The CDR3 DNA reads TGTGCCTGGAGTGTATTGGCGGCCTCTGGAAACACCATATATTTT. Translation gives CAWSVLAASGNTIYF.

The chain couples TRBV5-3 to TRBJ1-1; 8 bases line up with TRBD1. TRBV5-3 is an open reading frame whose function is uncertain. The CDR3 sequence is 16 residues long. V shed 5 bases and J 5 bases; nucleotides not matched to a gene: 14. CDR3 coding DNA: TGTGCCAGAAGAACGAGACAGGGGAGGGGAGAAACTGAAGCTTTCTTT. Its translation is CARRTRQGRGETEAFF.